One sample yielded the 18 T cell receptor beta chains listed below, sequenced in a study of cytomegalovirus exposure and HLA in healthy donors. The study ran its PCR with 60 Vbeta and 13 Jbeta primers. This table comes from immunoSEQ multiplex PCR, and its TCRdb copy is limited to in-frame clones, with some not included. Among about 89,000 clones listed, about 74% were seen once. Sequenced sample: PBMCs. These receptors originate from a man aged 25 to 40 in good health and CMV-seronegative.

The J gene is TRBJ2-1, the V gene TRBV28; 10 bases fit TRBD1. The CDR3 consists of 20 residues. The trim removed 3 bases at V and 1 base at J, leaving 15 bases unmatched. CDR1 is MDHEN and CDR2 is SYDVKM in the germline V gene. This chain's CDR3 is CASSFPGTGEGVGSYNEQFF. The DNA for the CDR3 is TGTGCCAGCAGTTTCCCTGGGACAGGGGAGGGGGTAGGGTCCTACAATGAGCAGTTCTTC.

The V gene is TRBV7-9, the J gene TRBJ1-4, with 9 nucleotides matching TRBD1. The trim removed 6 bases at V and 5 bases at J, leaving 4 bases unmatched. The CDR3 has 14 residues. Germline-derived CDR1 and CDR2 are SEHNR and FQNEAQ (reference sequence). The CDR3 coding sequence is TGTGCCAGCAGTCGGACAGGGGAAAATGAAAAACTGTTTTTT. Translating it yields CASSRTGENEKLFF. Complete variable domain (other parts from reference TRBV7-9 and TRBJ1-4): DTGVSQNPRHKITKRGQNVTFRCDPISEHNRLYWYRQTLGQGPEFLTYFQNEAQLEKSRLLSDRFSAERPKGSFSTLEIQRTEQGDSAMYLCASSRTGENEKLFFGSGTQLSVL.

The chain is built from TRBV29-1 and TRBJ1-2; D might be TRBD1 (5 bases). Germline assignment: CDR1 SQVTM and CDR2 ANQGSEA. The CDR3 spans 12 residues. V lost 2 bases and J 3 bases, leaving 7 bases between the germline ends. The CDR3 loop reads CSVERQYYGYTF. The CDR3 DNA reads TGCAGCGTTGAAAGACAGTACTATGGCTACACCTTC.

The chain uses TRBV19 and TRBJ2-7; D is possibly TRBD1 (6 bases). This CDR3 has 15 amino acids. Germline CDR1 and CDR2: LNHDA and SQIVND (reference sequence). Deletions cut 6 bases from V and 5 bases from J, with 20 bases between. In DNA, the CDR3 is TGTGCCAGTAGCCCGTTACTCGGGACACGAAACGAGCAGTACTTC. Encoded protein: CASSPLLGTRNEQYF.

There are a few counts of this clone. The J gene is TRBJ2-5, the V gene TRBV6-6, with a weak D call TRBD1 (6 bases). V lost 7 bases, J lost 2 bases, and 20 bases lay in between. This CDR3 is built from 16 residues. The germline gives CDR1 MNHNY, CDR2 SVGAGI (reference sequence). CDR3 loop: CASNNPGAGRQETQYF. CDR3 bases: TGTGCCAGCAATAACCCAGGGGCAGGGCGACAAGAGACCCAGTACTTC.

The chain couples TRBV27 to TRBJ2-1; 9 bases fit TRBD1. V shed 5 bases, J shed 1 base, and the junction held 6 bases outside the gene matches. The CDR3 has 16 amino acids. The germline CDR1 and CDR2 sequences are MNHEY and SMNVEV (reference sequence). The CDR3 spells CASSRTGTGSYNEQFF. Written as DNA, the CDR3 is TGTGCCAGCAGTAGGACCGGGACAGGGTCCTACAATGAGCAGTTCTTC.

This chain joins TRBV5-4 and TRBJ2-7; a weak D match, TRBD1 (5 bases). The CDR3 is 16 residues long. The germline gives CDR1 SGHNT, CDR2 YYREEE (reference sequence). V lost 2 bases to trimming and J lost 0 bases, with 15 bases between them. The CDR3 is CASSFDRPYSSYEQYF. Here the CDR3 DNA reads TGTGCCAGCAGCTTCGACAGACCGTACTCCTCCTACGAGCAGTACTTC.

Written as DNA, the CDR3 is TGTGCCACCAGCAGAGAGAAAACTAGCGGGGGGAACAATGAGCAGTTCTTC. It codes for CATSREKTSGGNNEQFF. This chain uses TRBV15 with TRBJ2-1, with 12 bases that match TRBD2. CDR1 is LNHNV and CDR2 is YYDKDF in the germline V gene (reference sequence). Trimming took 0 bases from V and 5 from J; bases not matched to a gene: 5. CDR3 length: 17 amino acids.

The chain carries TRBV7-9 and TRBJ1-5; unclear D gene. V lost 8 bases, J lost 3 bases, and 14 bases lay in between. Germline CDR1 is SEHNR and CDR2 is FQNEAQ (reference sequence). This CDR3 is 14 amino acids long. CDR3 DNA sequence: TGTGCCAGCGCCGATCGGGGAGACAATCAGCCCCAGCATTTT. This translates into CASADRGDNQPQHF. The full variable domain, rest sourced from reference TRBV7-9 and TRBJ1-5, is DTGVSQNPRHKITKRGQNVTFRCDPISEHNRLYWYRQTLGQGPEFLTYFQNEAQLEKSRLLSDRFSAERPKGSFSTLEIQRTEQGDSAMYLCASADRGDNQPQHFGDGTRLSIL.

This clone was seen only a few times. This chain links TRBV5-6 with TRBJ1-5, with TRBD1 as a possible D gene (6 bases). The germline V gene encodes CDR1 SGHDT and CDR2 YYEEEE. The V and J ends lost 2 bases and 9 bases respectively, with 12 bases between them. The CDR3 sequence is 13 residues long. CDR3 nucleotides: TGTGCCAGCAGCTTAGGCGGGGGCGCGCCCCAGCATTTT. This sequence encodes CASSLGGGAPQHF.

The chain joins TRBV9 to TRBJ2-5; TRBD1 might be the D (5 bases). Germline lookup yields CDR1 SGDLS and CDR2 YYNGEE. Between the trimmed V and J ends, which lost 4 bases and 2 bases, there was a span of 15 bases. The CDR3 runs 15 residues. The CDR3, as DNA: TGTGCCAGCAGCCGTCCCCAGGGCCTTCAAGAGACCCAGTACTTC. Its protein is CASSRPQGLQETQYF.

The chain carries TRBV13 and TRBJ2-5; 11 bases match TRBD2. The germline gives CDR1 PRHDT, CDR2 FYEKMQ (reference sequence). The CDR3 covers 15 residues. V shed 5 bases and J 4 bases; nucleotides not matched to a gene: 6. The CDR3 here is CASSGSGRATETQYF. The DNA of the CDR3 is TGTGCCAGCAGCGGTAGCGGGAGGGCCACAGAGACCCAGTACTTC.

The chain links TRBV7-2 to TRBJ2-1; TRBD2 matches at 7 bases. The CDR3 totals 15 residues. Germline V CDR1 and CDR2: SGHTA, FQGNSA. J gave up 4 bases and V 1 base, and 4 bases lay outside the gene matches. The CDR3 region is CASSLGAAGYNEQFF. The CDR3 DNA follows: TGTGCCAGCAGCTTAGGGGCAGCGGGGTACAATGAGCAGTTCTTC. Together with reference TRBV7-2 and TRBJ2-1, the CDR3 gives the full variable domain: GAGVSQSPSNKVTEKGKDVELRCDPISGHTALYWYRQSLGQGLEFLIYFQGNSAPDKSGLPSDRFSAERTGGSVSTLTIQRTQQEDSAVYLCASSLGAAGYNEQFFGPGTRLTVL.

In DNA, the CDR3 is TGTGCCAGCAGCTTGGGGACAGGACAACACTATGGCTACACCTTC. Residues: CASSLGTGQHYGYTF. The V gene is TRBV5-5, the J gene TRBJ1-2; 7 bases fit TRBD1. After removal of 0 bases from V and 3 bases from J, the junction contained 5 bases not matched to a gene. The CDR3 is 15 amino acids. CDR1 is SGHKS and CDR2 is YYEKEE in the germline V gene (reference sequence).

This chain connects TRBV5-8 to TRBJ2-7; no firm D call. The CDR3 spans 15 residues. Germline CDR1 reads SGHTS; CDR2 reads YDEGEE. V lost 0 bases and J lost 5, with 15 bases in between. The CDR3 loop reads CASSLGAALGDEQYF. The DNA for the CDR3 is TGTGCCAGCAGCTTGGGGGCAGCTCTGGGTGACGAGCAGTACTTC.

The V gene is TRBV10-2, the J gene TRBJ1-1, with TRBD1 matching over 11 bases. Germline loops: CDR1 WSHSY, CDR2 SAAADI. The CDR3 extends over 17 amino acids. The junction had 13 bases not matched to a gene; V was cut back by 2 bases and J by 8 bases. CDR3 sequence: CASSEVVFRDRGFEAFF. In nucleotides, the CDR3 is TGCGCCAGCAGTGAGGTGGTTTTTCGGGACAGGGGGTTCGAAGCTTTCTTT.

The chain combines TRBV9 with TRBJ2-7, with a possible D match to TRBD1 (6 bases). V lost 0 bases, J lost 1 base, and 14 bases lay in between. This CDR3 has 16 residues. The germline CDR1 and CDR2 sequences are SGDLS and YYNGEE. CDR3 sequence (DNA): TGTGCCAGCAGCGTAGGATCACAGGGAGCGTCCTACGAGCAGTACTTC. Translating gives CASSVGSQGASYEQYF.

The chain is built from TRBV15 and TRBJ2-7; D not resolved. Trimming cost V 0 bases and J 0 bases, with 9 bases left between them. The CDR3 extends over 15 amino acids. Germline CDR1 and CDR2: LNHNV and YYDKDF (reference sequence). The DNA for the CDR3 is TGTGCCACCAGCAGAGACTGGGCCAGCTCCTACGAGCAGTACTTC. Protein product: CATSRDWASSYEQYF.